A single sample gave rise to the 7 T cell receptor beta chains below, sequenced in a study of cytomegalovirus exposure and HLA in healthy donors. 13 Jbeta primers and 60 Vbeta primers were used for the PCR. The protocol was immunoSEQ multiplex PCR, while the TCRdb copy is restricted to in-frame clones and leaves out a portion. The data hold 250,000 to 350,000 clones, with 86% observed a single time. The sequencing input was PBMCs. The receptor source for this set is a man between 40 and 49 years old in good health and CMV-seropositive.

This clone has a handful of counts. The chain recombines TRBV2 with TRBJ1-1; D possibly corresponds to TRBD1 (5 bases). The CDR3 sequence is 12 residues long. Germline assignment: CDR1 SNHLY and CDR2 FYNNEI. V lost 7 bases, J lost 1 base, and 7 bases lay in between. CDR3 coding DNA: TGTGCCAGCACCACAGGGAACACTGAAGCTTTCTTT. This encodes CASTTGNTEAFF. Complete variable domain (other parts from reference TRBV2 and TRBJ1-1): EPEVTQTPSHQVTQMGQEVILRCVPISNHLYFYWYRQILGQKVEFLVSFYNNEISEKSEIFDDQFSVERPDGSNFTLKIRSTKLEDSAMYFCASTTGNTEAFFGQGTRLTVV.

Concerning this clone: Relative to the germline gene, one junction end is altered; a read error may explain this. This specimen includes other DNA sequences encoding the same CDR3. This rearrangement joins TRBV28 to TRBJ2-7, with a possible D match to TRBD1 (6 bases). CDR3 length equals 15 residues. From germline, CDR1 is MDHEN and CDR2 SYDVKM. CDR3 region: CASTLFRDTTYEQYF. DNA of the CDR3: TGCGCCAGCACCCTTTTCCGGGACACCACCTACGAGCAGTACTTC. The variable domain in full, with the rest retrieved from reference TRBV28 and TRBJ2-7, is DVKVTQSSRYLVKRTGEKVFLECVQDMDHENMFWYRQDPGLGLRLIYFSYDVKMKEKGDIPEGYSVSREKKERFSLILESASTNQTSMYLCASTLFRDTTYEQYFGPGTRLTVT.

The chain carries TRBV21-1 and TRBJ2-5; the table gives TRBD2 as D, unverified against the DNA. TRBV21-1 is described as a pseudogene. CDR3 size: 12 residues. DNA of the CDR3: TGTGCCAGCAGTCGTAGCGGCGAGACCCAGTACTTC. This sequence encodes CASSRSGETQYF.

The chain employs TRBV7-2 and TRBJ2-2; D unclear. This CDR3 contains 12 residues. From germline, CDR1 is SGHTA and CDR2 FQGNSA. Trimming took off 4 bases at V and 3 bases at J, with 3 bases between the two ends. This CDR3 reads CASSSDTGELFF. CDR3 nucleotide sequence: TGTGCCAGCAGCTCTGACACCGGGGAGCTGTTTTTT.

A few counts support this clone. This chain links TRBV7-6 with TRBJ2-7, with TRBD1 as a possible D gene (6 bases). Germline loops: CDR1 SGHVS, CDR2 FNYEAQ. Trimming took 3 bases from V and 4 from J, leaving 10 bases between them. The CDR3 runs to 13 residues. The CDR3 spells CASSLNRDYEQYF. CDR3 DNA: TGTGCCAGCAGCTTGAACAGGGATTACGAGCAGTACTTC.

V usage is TRBV6-1 and J usage is TRBJ2-4; 14 bases are shared with TRBD2. The trim removed 5 bases at V and 11 bases at J, leaving 2 bases unmatched. Germline lookup yields CDR1 MNHNS and CDR2 SASEGT. This CDR3 is built from 13 residues. The CDR3: CASSPGLAGVQYF. In DNA form, the CDR3 reads TGTGCCAGCAGTCCGGGACTAGCGGGAGTTCAGTACTTC.

The V call is TRBV6-1, the J call TRBJ2-5; D may be TRBD1 (5 bases). Per germline, CDR1 MNHNS and CDR2 SASEGT. V dropped 4 bases and J dropped 3 bases, with 9 bases sitting between them. The CDR3 runs to 13 residues. The CDR3 DNA follows: TGTGCCAGCAGTGTCGACAGCGAAGAGACCCAGTACTTC. Protein product: CASSVDSEETQYF.